The 3 T cell receptor beta chains given below trace back to one sample, sequenced in a study of Ad26.COV2.S vaccination and SARS-CoV-2 variants. Treatment in this sample: over 15 received Ad26.COV2.S at low or high dose, single or two shots; about 5 received placebo; per-sample allocation not given. Sampling was done on day 63 after the first vaccine or placebo injection. Sequenced by immunoSEQ multiplex PCR; TCRdb stores in-frame clones only, minus some. The sample shows a few hundred thousand clones, approximately 89% of them seen only once. This specimen was peripheral blood, taken in a trial of Ad26.COV2.S vaccine versus placebo. The receptor set was obtained from a person between 18 and 59 years old who received the Ad26.COV2.S COVID-19 vaccine or a placebo.

The sample holds one count of this clone. The chain has TRBV28 and TRBJ2-7, with a weak D call TRBD2 (5 bases). CDR1 and CDR2 from the germline V gene are MDHEN and SYDVKM. Deletions cut 6 bases from V and 1 base from J, with 10 bases between. The CDR3 has 13 amino acids. The DNA for the CDR3 is TGTGCCAGCAGACCGGACTTGTCCTACGAGCAGTACTTC. Translated, it gives CASRPDLSYEQYF.

To note about this clone: This same CDR3 is encoded by further DNA sequences in the sample. The J gene is TRBJ2-1, the V gene TRBV7-3, with TRBD1 matching 7 bases. Germline loops: CDR1 SGHTA, CDR2 FQGTGA. J gave up 10 bases and V 5 bases, and 5 bases lay outside the gene matches. The CDR3 has 12 amino acids. The CDR3 region has the DNA TGTGCCAGCAGCCCCACAGGGGACGAGCAGTTCTTC. Amino acids: CASSPTGDEQFF.

V usage is TRBV15 and J usage is TRBJ2-4; 9 positions match TRBD2. CDR1 and CDR2 (germline): LNHNV, YYDKDF (reference sequence). Losses at the gene ends were 0 bases for V and 4 bases for J; bases not matched to a gene: 13. CDR3 length: 19 amino acids. DNA for the CDR3: TGTGCCACCAGCAGAGATTCCTCCTTAGCGGGAGTAGCGAAAAACATTCAGTACTTC. Translated: CATSRDSSLAGVAKNIQYF.